This record covers a single T cell receptor beta chain. The sample belongs to a study of blood T cell repertoires in COVID-19. Across the study: The study drew acute and convalescent COVID-19 samples from the United States, Italy and Spain. PBMCs, B-cell-depleted T cells, or T cells provided the cDNA or gDNA that made up the material.

Original methodology: Amplified reference gene primers provided the basis for estimating nucleated cell counts. Here immunoSEQ multiplex PCR was the method, and the copy in TCRdb shows in-frame clones only, minus some. That table furnishes V, J and clone size, whereas the DNA furnished D and trimming. The sample yields tens of thousands of clones, more than 80% seen once. Between the trimmed V and J ends, which lost 7 bases and 3 bases, there was a span of 15 bases. The germline CDR1 and CDR2 sequences are SNHLY and FYNNEI. This CDR3 is 14 amino acids long. The V call is TRBV2, the J call TRBJ1-2; D not resolved. Sequencing was carried out using peripheral blood. The sequence derives from a woman of 80 years or more with active COVID-19. The CDR3, as DNA: TGTGCCAGCACCGAGGTAGAGGGATACTATGGCTACACCTTC. Protein sequence: CASTEVEGYYGYTF.